Each of the 10 T cell receptor beta chains below was sequenced from the same sample in a study of blood T cell repertoires in COVID-19. Measured with immunoSEQ multiplex PCR; TCRdb has only the in-frame clones, and not every one. The sample lists over 200,000 clones, around 89% occurring once. Material: PBMCs or T cells enriched from blood (not recorded which). These receptors were collected from a woman between 40 and 50 years old with acute COVID-19.

This clone was observed once. CDR3 amino acids: CASSLAWQGQGETQYF. CDR3 sequence (DNA): TGTGCCAGCAGCTTAGCGTGGCAGGGTCAGGGGGAGACCCAGTACTTC. This chain connects TRBV7-7 to TRBJ2-5; tentatively, D is TRBD1 (6 bases). The CDR3 sequence is 16 residues long. The germline V and J ends were trimmed by 0 bases and 5 bases, with 16 bases remaining between them. Germline CDR1 is SSHAT and CDR2 is FNYEAQ (reference sequence).

This clone came up a few times. This sequence joins TRBV5-8 and TRBJ1-2; weak D call: TRBD1 (6 bases). The CDR3 extends over 14 amino acids. V was trimmed by 4 bases and J by 5 bases, leaving 15 bases between them. CDR1 is SGHTS and CDR2 is YDEGEE in the germline V gene. In nucleotides, the CDR3 is TGTGCCAGCAGCCGCGGGTGGGGGCAGTATGGCTACACCTTC. Its protein is CASSRGWGQYGYTF.

J is TRBJ1-6 and V is TRBV7-9, with D maybe TRBD1 (6 bases). CDR1 is SEHNR and CDR2 is FQNEAQ in the germline V gene (reference sequence). V lost 5 bases and J lost 7, with 15 bases in between. This CDR3 is 15 amino acids long. The CDR3 protein is CASSQGISLNSPLHF. The CDR3 DNA reads as TGTGCCAGCAGCCAGGGGATTTCCCTAAATTCACCCCTCCACTTT.

In this sample, this clone turned up once. The rearrangement uses TRBV28 and TRBJ2-1; the match to TRBD2 covers 12 bases. Losses at the gene ends were 1 base for V and 0 bases for J; bases not matched to a gene: 4. The germline V gene has CDR1 MDHEN and CDR2 SYDVKM. The CDR3 runs to 18 residues. CDR3 sequence reads: CASSLSLAGGPSYNEQFF. In nucleotides, the CDR3 is TGTGCCAGCAGTTTATCACTAGCGGGAGGCCCCTCCTACAATGAGCAGTTCTTC.

This sequence joins TRBV9 and TRBJ1-2; 11 bases align to TRBD1. The CDR3 totals 13 residues. Per germline, CDR1 SGDLS and CDR2 YYNGEE. The V gene end was trimmed by 3 bases and the J gene end by 8 bases; junction bases not matched to a gene: 3. For the CDR3, the DNA is TGTGCCAGCAGCGAGGGACAGGGGGACGGCTACACCTTC. This sequence encodes CASSEGQGDGYTF.

The chain joins TRBV6-1 to TRBJ2-3; D is ambiguous. Germline loops: CDR1 MNHNS, CDR2 SASEGT. The CDR3 has 11 amino acids. Trimming took 2 bases from V and 11 from J, leaving 8 bases between them. The CDR3: CASSEISWQYF. The CDR3 DNA reads as TGTGCCAGCAGTGAAATATCGTGGCAGTATTTT.

The rearrangement uses TRBV3-1 (or the pseudogene TRBV3-2) and TRBJ2-2; 9 nucleotides align to TRBD2. CDR1 and CDR2 (germline): LGHDT, YNNKEL (reference sequence). V was pared by 4 bases and J by 6 bases, with 9 bases of the junction left unmatched. This CDR3 has 16 residues. The CDR3 nucleotides read TGTGCCAGCAGCCTAGCGGGAGCAGGGTGGCCCGGGGAGCTGTTTTTT. Translation: CASSLAGAGWPGELFF.

This chain uses TRBV7-2 with TRBJ2-2, with 11 bases fitting TRBD2. The CDR3 contains 16 residues. V shed 1 base, J shed 9 bases, and the junction held 7 bases outside the gene matches. The germline CDR1 and CDR2 sequences are SGHTA and FQGNSA. CDR3 coding DNA: TGTGCCAGCAGCTTAGGGCTAGCGGGAGGCGGCCGGGAGCTGTTTTTT. This codes for CASSLGLAGGGRELFF. Using reference TRBV7-2 and TRBJ2-2 for the parts outside the CDR3, the full variable domain is GAGVSQSPSNKVTEKGKDVELRCDPISGHTALYWYRQSLGQGLEFLIYFQGNSAPDKSGLPSDRFSAERTGGSVSTLTIQRTQQEDSAVYLCASSLGLAGGGRELFFGEGSRLTVL.

V and J are TRBV13 and TRBJ2-2, with 9 bases fitting TRBD2. This CDR3 region has 16 residues. Germline trimming cut 1 base from V and 7 bases from J; bases unmatched to any gene: 7. The germline gives CDR1 PRHDT, CDR2 FYEKMQ (reference sequence). CDR3: CASSLAAGGQIGELFF. CDR3 DNA sequence: TGTGCCAGCAGCTTAGCGGCGGGGGGGCAAATCGGGGAGCTGTTTTTT.

This clone was seen more than once but under ten times. The chain uses TRBV10-3 and TRBJ2-7; 7 bases align to TRBD2. The CDR3 runs 12 residues. V trimming: 3 bases; J trimming: 9 bases; junction bases outside the gene matches: 5. From germline, CDR1 is ENHRY and CDR2 SYGVKD. The CDR3 nucleotides read TGTGCCATCAGTGAAGAATGGGGGGGGCAGTACGTC. Its translation: CAISEEWGGQYV.